Sequencing of this T cell receptor beta chain was carried out in a study of blood T cell repertoires in COVID-19. Study background: Sources were T cells, B-cell-depleted T cells, or PBMCs; the material itself was cDNA or gDNA.

Authors' analysis steps: Cell counts per sample came from amplifying reference gene primers. Sequencing was performed with immunoSEQ multiplex PCR; in TCRdb, only in-frame clones are kept and a portion is missing. V and J calls and clone size are as listed in that table; D and trimming were resolved from the DNA. The sample has hundreds of thousands of clones; 65% to 90% are singletons. From germline, CDR1 is SGHAT and CDR2 FQNNGV. The germline V and J ends were trimmed by 4 bases and 0 bases, with 18 bases remaining between them. CDR3 size: 18 residues. V gene TRBV11-2 combines with J gene TRBJ1-4; D is possibly TRBD1 (6 bases). The sequence was obtained from a man aged 18 to 35 who had recovered from COVID-19. Sequencing used PBMCs or T cells enriched from blood (not recorded which). The CDR3 protein is CASSSVSGTRATNEKLFF. CDR3 nucleotide sequence: TGTGCCAGCAGCTCCGTCTCCGGGACACGGGCAACTAATGAAAAACTGTTTTTT.